A selection of T cell receptor beta chains follows, all from one sample in a study of T cell repertoires in cytomegalovirus infection. Via MiXCR, TCRdb re-called the reads, giving one row per CDR3 protein. This table has 60,000 to 85,000 distinct CDR3 sequences, approximately 22% appearing once. Antigens for these TCRs are unknown. Material for sequencing was PBMCs, sequenced either directly or after in vitro stimulation (not recorded which). The origin of the receptors is a human donor in good health (CMV status not recorded). Some clones in this sample may be carry-over from other donors' samples. CDR3s include the opening cysteine and the closing phenylalanine or tryptophan. The D gene is left open where the match is weak. The listing skips clone size in some rows; elsewhere it reads once, few, many or a size class.

j_call d_call clone_size v_call cdr3_aa cdr3_nt
TRBJ2-3 TRBD2 - TRBV3-1 CASSPTSGSTDTQYF TGTGCCAGCAGCCCGACTAGCGGGAGCACAGATACGCAGTATTTT
TRBJ2-5 - - TRBV7-2 CASSPFPRGDPRETQYF TGTGCCAGCAGCCCATTCCCCAGAGGGGACCCCCGGGAGACCCAGTACTTC
TRBJ1-1 - few TRBV6-1 CASSSRANTEAFF TGTGCCAGCAGTTCCAGGGCGAACACTGAAGCTTTCTTT
TRBJ2-1 TRBD2 - TRBV7-3 CASNDGSRERSYNEQFF TGTGCCAGCAACGACGGGTCGCGGGAGAGATCCTACAATGAGCAGTTCTTC
TRBJ2-2 TRBD2 - TRBV27 CAAGGGLYTGELFF TGTGCCGCGGGAGGGGGCCTCTACACCGGGGAGCTGTTTTTT
TRBJ1-2 - many TRBV12-3/TRBV12-4 CASSSGFYGYTF TGTGCCAGCAGTTCCGGATTCTATGGCTACACCTTC
TRBJ1-1 - many TRBV7-9 CAAEGVNTEAFF TGTGCCGCCGAAGGGGTGAACACTGAAGCTTTCTTT
TRBJ1-5 - - TRBV15 CATSRDWLVNQPQHF TGTGCCACCAGCAGAGATTGGCTCGTGAACCAGCCCCAGCATTTT
TRBJ2-1 - - TRBV24-1 CATASGTYNEQFF TGTGCCACCGCCAGCGGGACATACAATGAGCAGTTCTTC
TRBJ1-5 TRBD1 - TRBV4-1 CASSLGQGDQPQHF TGCGCCAGCAGCCTTGGACAGGGGGATCAGCCCCAGCATTTT
TRBJ1-4 - many TRBV7-2 CASSPSKGVATNEKLFF TGTGCCAGCAGCCCAAGCAAAGGGGTAGCGACTAATGAAAAACTGTTTTTT
TRBJ1-5 - - TRBV28 CASSGRDQPQHF TGTGCCAGCAGTGGACGTGATCAGCCCCAGCATTTT
TRBJ2-1 TRBD2 - TRBV6-5 CASSYVGGTYNEQFF TGTGCCAGCAGTTACGTCGGGGGGACTTACAATGAGCAGTTCTTC
TRBJ1-2 - few TRBV7-9 CASSSPETSPYGYTF TGTGCCAGCAGCTCCCCGGAGACCTCCCCGTATGGCTACACCTTC
TRBJ2-3 - - TRBV7-8 CASSLREPPDTQYF TGTGCCAGCAGCCTCCGGGAGCCCCCAGATACGCAGTATTTT
TRBJ2-1 TRBD2 - TRBV5-1 CASSFPLAGHYNEQFF TGCGCCAGCAGCTTCCCACTAGCGGGCCACTACAATGAGCAGTTCTTC
TRBJ1-4 - - TRBV7-2 CASSLDRNNEKLFF TGTGCCAGCAGCTTAGACAGAAATAATGAAAAACTGTTTTTT
TRBJ2-1 - - TRBV7-8 CASSLQMWIQFF TGTGCCAGCAGCTTACAGATGTGGATCCAGTTCTTC
TRBJ2-7 - many TRBV2 CAITKSDSYEQYF TGTGCCATAACAAAGTCAGACTCTTACGAGCAGTACTTC
TRBJ2-3 - - TRBV20-1 CSARLGGPTDTQYF TGCAGTGCTAGATTGGGGGGCCCGACAGATACGCAGTATTTT
TRBJ2-5 TRBD2 many TRBV4-3 CASSQRLAGAETQYF TGCGCCAGCAGCCAGAGACTAGCGGGAGCAGAGACCCAGTACTTC
TRBJ1-6 TRBD1 many TRBV7-2 CASSLNRGVRNSPLHF TGTGCCAGCAGCCTCAACAGGGGAGTTCGAAATTCACCCCTCCACTTT
TRBJ1-2 - - TRBV25-1 CASSKMDSQIYGYTF TGTGCCAGCAGTAAAATGGACAGCCAAATCTATGGCTACACCTTC
TRBJ1-1 - many TRBV29-1 CSVEDHQGPTEAFF TGCAGCGTTGAAGATCATCAGGGGCCCACTGAAGCTTTCTTT
TRBJ1-1 - - TRBV6-2/TRBV6-3 CASSPGKNTEAFF TGTGCCAGCAGTCCGGGGAAGAACACTGAAGCTTTCTTT
TRBJ2-7 - - TRBV7-2 CAISPGGYEQYF TGTGCCATTTCGCCTGGCGGCTACGAGCAGTACTTC
TRBJ2-1 - few TRBV7-8 CASSLALRGEWSEQFF TGTGCCAGCAGCTTAGCGCTGCGCGGAGAGTGGAGTGAGCAGTTCTTC
TRBJ1-5 - - TRBV7-9 CASSQTGFNQPQHF TGTGCCAGCAGTCAAACAGGGTTCAATCAGCCCCAGCATTTT